The T cell receptor (beta chain) under discussion was sequenced for a study of blood T cell repertoires in COVID-19. Across the whole study: There were acute and convalescent COVID-19 samples, and they came from the United States, Italy and Spain.

TCRdb's table, derived via immunoSEQ multiplex PCR, lists solely in-frame clones and lacks some. The top ten hold 2% to 2.5% of the sample, which has 350,000 to 450,000 clones, about 87% seen once. This clonotype originated in a woman aged 60-70 years with COVID-19, enrolled during active disease. Sequenced sample: peripheral blood.

Here the CDR3 reads CASSYSGGAGQETQYF. The CDR3 region has the DNA TGTGCCAGCAGTTACTCAGGGGGGGCCGGTCAAGAGACCCAGTACTTC. This chain links TRBV6-5 with TRBJ2-5; possibly TRBD2 for D (7 bases). This CDR3 is 16 amino acids long. The germline CDR1 and CDR2 sequences are MNHEY and SVGAGI. V was trimmed by 0 bases and J by 2 bases, leaving 13 bases between them.